The 13 T cell receptor beta chains listed next were all sequenced from one sample in a study of CXCR3-negative and CXCR3-positive naive CD8 T cells (dated by TCRdb to between 2018 and 2021). Sequencing took place on a NextSeq 550. The Human TCR Profiling Kit (MiLaboratory) was used to prepare UMI-labeled 5' RACE TRB cDNA libraries. TCRdb reprocessed the reads and assigns one entry to each CDR3 protein sequence, leaving out DNA. The sample's table covers around 60,000 distinct CDR3 sequences. In total, the top ten clones hold about 0.4% of the sample. Specimen: naive CXCR3- CD8+ T cells from blood. According to the study, the label for this sample's cell subset or site signals: CD45RO-CCR7+CD27+CD95- naive CD8+ T cells lacking CXCR3 (TNR3-). The receptors were sampled from a human donor in good health. Some clones in this sample may be carry-over from other donors' samples.

The V gene is TRBV4-2, the J gene TRBJ2-1. The CDR3 runs 12 residues. The germline gives CDR1 LGHNA, CDR2 YNFKEQ. CDR3 region: CASSHLENEQFF.

This rearrangement joins TRBV12-3 or TRBV12-4 to TRBJ2-2; TCRdb's D gene call, TRBD2, goes unchecked for lack of DNA. This CDR3 has 16 amino acids. The chain's CDR3 is CASSTRLYPNTGELFF.

The chain employs TRBV12-3 or TRBV12-4 and TRBJ2-7. The length of the CDR3 is 15 residues. CDR3 residues: CASSLGLASSYEQYF.

The chain has TRBV28 and TRBJ2-7. This CDR3 comprises 13 residues. Germline V gene sequence: CDR1 MDHEN, CDR2 SYDVKM. This CDR3 is CASSHPIANEQYF.

The chain has TRBV29-1 and TRBJ2-4; TCRdb lists TRBD1, though no DNA is available to test this call. Germline V CDR1 and CDR2: SQVTM, ANQGSEA. CDR3 length equals 14 residues. The CDR3 is CSVLGGQELNIQYF.

The chain joins TRBV20-1 to TRBJ2-6; the TCRdb call, TRBD2, lacks DNA for checking. Germline lookup yields CDR1 DFQATT and CDR2 SNEGSKA (reference sequence). The CDR3 is made up of 17 amino acids. CDR3 sequence reads: CSARDRGGEPGANVLTF.

J is TRBJ2-7 and V is TRBV7-2; the D gene TCRdb calls, TRBD1, cannot be checked with no DNA. Looked up from germline, CDR1 is SGHTA and CDR2 is FQGNSA. This CDR3 is 16 amino acids long. CDR3 amino acids: CASSRGADRYLYEQYF.

The V call is TRBV27, the J call TRBJ2-1; TCRdb returns TRBD2, unconfirmable since there is no DNA. Germline CDR1 reads MNHEY; CDR2 reads SMNVEV (reference sequence). CDR3 size: 16 residues. This CDR3 is CASSPFGVEVYNEQFF.

V is TRBV12-3 or TRBV12-4 and J is TRBJ2-2; TCRdb designates TRBD1, a call that cannot be tested without DNA. The CDR3 is 12 amino acids. The CDR3 sequence is CASTPPSGELFF.

V gene TRBV7-2 combines with J gene TRBJ2-3; TCRdb indicates TRBD2, and absent DNA this call remains unverified. Germline V CDR1 and CDR2: SGHTA, FQGNSA. This CDR3 region has 17 residues. This CDR3 reads CASRAVAGGVGADTQYF.

The rearrangement links TRBV7-9 to TRBJ2-3; TCRdb indicates TRBD2, and absent DNA this call remains unverified. The CDR3 consists of 17 residues. CDR1 is SEHNR and CDR2 is FQNEAQ in the germline V gene (reference sequence). The CDR3 region is CASSLGNLAGRTDTQYF.

V gene TRBV20-1 combines with J gene TRBJ2-2; TCRdb proposes TRBD1, but this gene call is untestable without DNA. CDR3 length: 15 residues. Per germline, CDR1 DFQATT and CDR2 SNEGSKA (reference sequence). The CDR3 spells CSARGRGRNTGELFF.

The genes are TRBV6-5 and TRBJ2-7; TCRdb returns TRBD1, unconfirmable since there is no DNA. The V gene's germline CDR1 is MNHEY and CDR2 SVGAGI. The CDR3 length is 15 residues. The CDR3 reads CASSYEGTANYEQYF.